Below are 23 T cell receptor beta chains sequenced from a single sample in a study of CD8+ T cells in alopecia areata. Specified treatment: oral pan-JAK inhibitor, 5-10 mg twice daily. cDNA reverse transcribed from extracted RNA served as the sequencing template. The assay was immunoSEQ multiplex PCR, and TCRdb's table has in-frame clones only and misses some. The data contain roughly 140,000 clones, about four fifths of them singletons. Sequenced here: CD8+ T cells sorted from blood, sampled at week 4, from a patient treated with tofacitinib. The receptor source for this set is a human donor with alopecia areata.

The genes are TRBV4-3 and TRBJ2-7, with TRBD2 matching 7 bases. V was clipped by 0 bases and J by 5 bases; unmatched bases: 7. From germline, CDR1 is LGHNA and CDR2 YSLEER. The length of the CDR3 is 15 residues. The CDR3 protein is CASSQDGRGWDEQYF. Here the CDR3 DNA reads TGCGCCAGCAGCCAAGATGGGAGGGGCTGGGACGAGCAGTACTTC.

V and J are TRBV19 and TRBJ2-3; perhaps TRBD1 as D (6 bases). This CDR3 spans 12 amino acids. Trimming removed 7 bases from V and 5 bases from J, with 10 bases in between. Germline-derived CDR1 and CDR2 are LNHDA and SQIVND (reference sequence). CDR3 in amino acids: CASNQGRDTQYF. As DNA, the CDR3 is TGTGCCAGTAATCAGGGGAGAGATACGCAGTATTTT.

The chain is built from TRBV4-1 and TRBJ1-2; possible D gene TRBD1, 6 bases. Per the germline V gene, CDR1 is MGHRA and CDR2 is YSYEKL. This CDR3 region has 13 residues. V lost 5 bases to trimming and J lost 4 bases, with 11 bases between them. The CDR3 protein is CASSAAGAYGYTF. The CDR3 DNA follows: TGCGCCAGCAGCGCCGCAGGGGCCTATGGCTACACCTTC.

The chain combines TRBV6-5 with TRBJ2-7; D is uncertain. CDR3 size: 12 residues. V shed 2 bases and J shed 6 bases, with 8 bases lying between them. The germline V gene encodes CDR1 MNHEY and CDR2 SVGAGI. CDR3 sequence: CASSYGSSEQYF. Written as DNA, the CDR3 is TGTGCCAGCAGTTACGGGTCTAGCGAGCAGTACTTC.

The chain uses TRBV30 and TRBJ2-7; no clear D. This CDR3 is 13 amino acids long. V was cut by 0 bases and J by 0 bases, with 6 bases left in between. Per germline, CDR1 GTSNPN and CDR2 SVGIG (reference sequence). Here the CDR3 reads CAWSVWSSYEQYF. Written as DNA, the CDR3 is TGTGCCTGGAGTGTCTGGAGCTCCTACGAGCAGTACTTC.

The chain uses TRBV5-1 and TRBJ2-1; D not resolved. Germline V CDR1 and CDR2: SGHRS, YFSETQ. The CDR3 sequence is 11 residues long. The germline V and J ends were trimmed by 0 bases and 9 bases, with 4 bases remaining between them. CDR3 in amino acids: CASSLVGEQFF. The CDR3 DNA sequence: TGCGCCAGCAGCTTGGTCGGTGAGCAGTTCTTC.

The genes are TRBV7-2 and TRBJ1-5; no reliable D call. Germline V gives CDR1 SGHTA, CDR2 FQGNSA. V shed 2 bases and J shed 0 bases, with 8 bases lying between them. The CDR3 is 15 residues long. The CDR3 sequence is CASSLLGNSNQPQHF. CDR3 in DNA: TGTGCCAGCAGCTTACTTGGGAATAGCAATCAGCCCCAGCATTTT.

This clone has only a few counts. The genes are TRBV7-9 and TRBJ2-3, with 12 bases identical to TRBD2. This CDR3 spans 16 amino acids. The germline CDR1 and CDR2 sequences are SEHNR and FQNEAQ (reference sequence). The V gene end was trimmed by 1 base and the J gene end by 10 bases; junction bases not matched to a gene: 9. This CDR3 reads CASSLVPSGGAAAQYF. DNA of the CDR3: TGTGCCAGCAGCTTAGTTCCTAGCGGGGGGGCCGCCGCGCAGTATTTT.

The rearrangement links TRBV27 to TRBJ1-1; no clear D gene. V was cut by 0 bases and J by 1 base, with 9 bases left in between. The CDR3 has 15 residues. The germline gives CDR1 MNHEY, CDR2 SMNVEV (reference sequence). CDR3 residues: CASSLSSAKNTEAFF. DNA of the CDR3: TGTGCCAGCAGTTTATCGTCCGCTAAGAACACTGAAGCTTTCTTT.

The gene calls are TRBV30 and TRBJ2-7; the D is unclear. Germline V lookup: CDR1 GTSNPN, CDR2 SVGIG (reference sequence). Trimming cost V 0 bases and J 5 bases, with 8 bases left between them. The CDR3 has 12 residues. The chain's CDR3 is CAWSVVGHEQYF. The CDR3 bases are TGTGCCTGGAGTGTAGTGGGCCACGAGCAGTACTTC. The whole variable domain, filled in from reference TRBV30 and TRBJ2-7, reads SQTIHQWPATLVQPVGSPLSLECTVEGTSNPNLYWYRQAAGRGLQLLFYSVGIGQISSEVPQNLSASRPQDRQFILSSKKLLLSDSGFYLCAWSVVGHEQYFGPGTRLTVT.

This chain uses TRBV29-1 with TRBJ1-1; D is uncertain. The ends were cut back, 6 bases at V and 2 bases at J, with 13 bases in the middle. This CDR3 contains 13 residues. The V gene's germline CDR1 is SQVTM and CDR2 ANQGSEA. CDR3 amino acids: CSVQTGLNTEAFF. The DNA for the CDR3 is TGCAGCGTCCAGACTGGACTTAACACTGAAGCTTTCTTT.

The chain has TRBV13 and TRBJ2-3; 13 nucleotides agree with TRBD2. The CDR3 spans 15 residues. The V gene end was trimmed by 5 bases and the J gene end by 5 bases; junction bases not matched to a gene: 4. Germline CDR1 reads PRHDT; CDR2 reads FYEKMQ (reference sequence). The CDR3 DNA sequence: TGTGCCAGCAGCCCCGGGACTAGCGGGATAGATACGCAGTATTTT. It encodes CASSPGTSGIDTQYF.

V gene TRBV7-8 combines with J gene TRBJ2-7; D assignment may be TRBD1 or TRBD2 (5 bases each). CDR3 length: 14 amino acids. The V and J ends lost 7 bases and 2 bases respectively, with 15 bases between them. Germline loops: CDR1 SGHVS, CDR2 FQNEAQ. CDR3 bases: TGTGCCAGCACCGCGGTTGGGGGTGCCTACGAGCAGTACTTC. It encodes CASTAVGGAYEQYF.

The chain uses TRBV4-1 and TRBJ1-1; D ambiguous. CDR3 length equals 16 residues. Germline V gene lookup returns CDR1 MGHRA and CDR2 YSYEKL. The V end was cut by 4 bases, the J end by 6 bases, with 21 bases between. The CDR3 protein is CASSPPAVGSISEAFF. CDR3 nucleotides: TGCGCCAGCAGCCCCCCGGCCGTGGGATCGATCTCTGAAGCTTTCTTT.

The rearrangement links TRBV19 to TRBJ2-1, with 11 bases that match TRBD2. The J segment lost 4 bases and the V segment lost 7 bases, leaving 9 bases of the junction unmatched. The CDR3 contains 16 residues. Germline CDR1 LNHDA, CDR2 SQIVND (reference sequence). CDR3 amino acids: CASTPGSSGGYNEQFF. The CDR3 DNA is TGTGCCAGTACCCCCGGATCTAGCGGGGGGTACAATGAGCAGTTCTTC.

This clone was detected only a few times. The rearrangement joins TRBV13 to TRBJ2-5; TRBD1 is a possible D gene (5 bases). The germline gives CDR1 PRHDT, CDR2 FYEKMQ (reference sequence). The CDR3 consists of 14 residues. Between the trimmed V and J ends, which lost 0 bases and 8 bases, there was a span of 13 bases. DNA for the CDR3: TGTGCCAGCAGCTTAGGCCGGGCGAGGACAACCCAGTACTTC. Its protein product is CASSLGRARTTQYF.

The V call is TRBV15, the J call TRBJ2-7; tentatively, D is TRBD2 (5 bases). Trimming took off 0 bases at V and 3 bases at J, with 15 bases between the two ends. CDR3 length: 16 residues. Germline values: CDR1 LNHNV, CDR2 YYDKDF (reference sequence). Written as DNA, the CDR3 is TGTGCCACCAGCAGAGAGCGAGGGAATAATAACTACGAGCAGTACTTC. It specifies CATSRERGNNNYEQYF.

This sequence joins TRBV18 and TRBJ2-7, with D possibly being TRBD1 (5 bases). Germline lookup yields CDR1 KGHSH and CDR2 LQKENI. Trimming took 3 bases from V and 5 from J, leaving 14 bases between them. This CDR3 has 14 amino acids. The CDR3 DNA sequence: TGTGCCAGCTCACCGTCAGGGTACTTGAACGAGCAGTACTTC. This codes for CASSPSGYLNEQYF.

The chain combines TRBV11-3 with TRBJ2-3; 9 nucleotides line up with TRBD2. After removal of 6 bases from V and 3 bases from J, the junction contained 13 bases not matched to a gene. This CDR3 spans 17 amino acids. The germline V gene has CDR1 SGHNT and CDR2 YENEEA. The CDR3 loop is CASSSYVGLASTDTQYF. The CDR3 DNA reads TGTGCCAGCAGTTCCTACGTGGGACTAGCTTCGACAGATACGCAGTATTTT. Full variable domain (rest looked up from reference TRBV11-3 and TRBJ2-3): EAGVVQSPRYKIIEKKQPVAFWCNPISGHNTLYWYLQNLGQGPELLIRYENEEAVDDSQLPKDRFSAERLKGVDSTLKIQPAELGDSAVYLCASSSYVGLASTDTQYFGPGTRLTVL.

The chain recombines TRBV28 with TRBJ2-7; D unresolved. The V gene's germline CDR1 is MDHEN and CDR2 SYDVKM. CDR3 length: 16 amino acids. Trimming removed 5 bases at V and 0 bases at J, with 17 bases between. The CDR3 protein is CASSGPRQGDSYEQYF. DNA of the CDR3: TGTGCCAGCAGTGGCCCTCGCCAAGGCGACTCCTACGAGCAGTACTTC.

This chain joins TRBV28 and TRBJ2-3, with 9 bases aligning to TRBD2. The CDR3 is 17 amino acids. Germline loops: CDR1 MDHEN, CDR2 SYDVKM. J was trimmed by 2 bases and V by 5 bases; bases with no gene match: 11. As DNA, the CDR3 is TGTGCCAGCAGTCTCACCTTAGCGGGGGACACCACAGATACGCAGTATTTT. Encoded protein: CASSLTLAGDTTDTQYF.

The CDR3 protein is CASSQKMGPPDNEQFF. The CDR3 DNA follows: TGCGCCAGCAGCCAAAAGATGGGACCCCCGGACAATGAGCAGTTCTTC. The V call is TRBV4-1, the J call TRBJ2-1; D might be TRBD1 or TRBD2, each matching 5 bases. The ends were cut back, 2 bases at V and 5 bases at J, with 16 bases in the middle. CDR1 and CDR2 from the germline V gene are MGHRA and YSYEKL. CDR3 size: 16 residues.

The chain carries TRBV5-4 and TRBJ1-6; a weak D match, TRBD1 (5 bases). This CDR3 has 14 amino acids. V lost 0 bases and J 9 bases, leaving 10 bases between the germline ends. The germline CDR1 and CDR2 sequences are SGHNT and YYREEE (reference sequence). The CDR3 DNA is TGTGCCAGCAGCTTGGGGGGGGGAATTTCACCCCTCCACTTT. Protein sequence: CASSLGGGISPLHF.